These 29 T cell receptor beta chains came from one sample sequenced in a study of CD8+CD57+ T cells in acquired aplastic anemia. It was genomic DNA that served as the template for profiling TCR beta VDJ and CDR3. TCRdb itself ran the reads through MiXCR, one entry per CDR3 protein. The sample shows about 190,000 distinct CDR3 sequences, around 59% of them seen only once. The sample comprised sorted CD4+, CD8+, or CD8+CD57+ T cells (not recorded which) from PBMCs. Receptors were obtained from a human donor in good health, serving as a control.

The chain joins TRBV20-1 to TRBJ2-1; D possibly corresponds to TRBD2 (5 bases). The V gene's germline CDR1 is DFQATT and CDR2 SNEGSKA (reference sequence). There are 15 residues in the CDR3. The CDR3 loop reads CSVVASLSSYNEQFF. CDR3 nucleotide sequence: TGCAGCGTTGTAGCTAGCCTAAGCTCCTACAATGAGCAGTTCTTC.

In this sample, this clonotype turned up many times. Sequence at one end of the junction differs from germline and may be a read error. The V call is TRBV5-1, the J call TRBJ1-1; 7 bases agree with TRBD1. CDR3 length equals 13 residues. CDR1 and CDR2 from the germline V gene are SGHRS and YFSETQ. The CDR3 coding sequence is TGCGCCAGCAGCTTCCAGGGGGGGACTGAGGCTTTCTTT. The encoded protein is CASSFQGGTEAFF.

The chain is built from TRBV4-3 and TRBJ1-6; 9 positions match TRBD1. The CDR3 has 15 amino acids. Trimming at V came to 1 base and at J to 9 bases, leaving 4 bases not matched to a gene. Germline V CDR1 and CDR2: LGHNA, YSLEER. As DNA, the CDR3 is TGCGCCAGCAGCCAAGCGGGACAGGGTACTTCACCCCTCCACTTT. Its translation is CASSQAGQGTSPLHF.

The rearrangement links TRBV28 to TRBJ1-1; possible D gene TRBD1, 6 bases. The germline gives CDR1 MDHEN, CDR2 SYDVKM. This CDR3 is built from 17 residues. Trimming stripped 4 bases from V and 1 base from J, with 19 bases between. CDR3 sequence: CASSSGDRLVSNTEAFF. The CDR3 bases are TGTGCCAGCAGTTCAGGGGATAGGTTGGTTTCGAACACTGAAGCTTTCTTT.

The chain links TRBV6-1 to TRBJ1-1; D is ambiguous. The germline CDR1 and CDR2 sequences are MNHNS and SASEGT. The V end was cut by 4 bases, the J end by 0 bases, with 9 bases between. There are 14 residues in the CDR3. This CDR3 reads CASSVTHVNTEAFF. CDR3 bases: TGTGCCAGCAGTGTGACCCACGTGAACACTGAAGCTTTCTTT.

J is TRBJ2-5 and V is TRBV5-5, with 7 positions matching TRBD2. Germline assignment: CDR1 SGHKS and CDR2 YYEKEE (reference sequence). This CDR3 is built from 17 residues. V lost 5 bases and J lost 1; bases outside the gene matches: 14. DNA for the CDR3: TGTGCCAGCAGTTCCGGAAAGGGGCTAGCGGCCCAAGAGACCCAGTACTTC. Amino acid sequence: CASSSGKGLAAQETQYF.

V and J are TRBV9 and TRBJ2-7; 7 bases are shared with TRBD1. CDR1 and CDR2 (germline): SGDLS, YYNGEE. The CDR3 extends over 15 amino acids. Unmatched junction bases numbered 5, after V lost 2 bases and J lost 0 bases. CDR3: CASSVAQGSSYEQYF. The CDR3 DNA is TGTGCCAGCAGCGTGGCACAGGGGAGCTCCTACGAGCAGTACTTC.

This sequence joins TRBV7-2 and TRBJ1-1, with D possibly matching TRBD1 (5 bases). Germline-derived CDR1 and CDR2 are SGHTA and FQGNSA. Trimming shortened V by 4 bases and J by 5 bases, and 11 bases separated the two germline ends. CDR3 size: 13 residues. CDR3 bases: TGTGCCAGCAGCTCACAGGTGCGGACTGAAGCTTTCTTT. It specifies CASSSQVRTEAFF.

This clonotype appeared many times. The V gene is TRBV7-9, the J gene TRBJ1-3; D ambiguous. The ends were cut back, 5 bases at V and 0 bases at J, with 14 bases in the middle. CDR3 length: 16 amino acids. Germline V CDR1 and CDR2: SEHNR, FQNEAQ (reference sequence). CDR3 sequence: CASSMEPTGSGNTIYF. The CDR3 nucleotides are TGTGCCAGCAGCATGGAGCCCACTGGCTCTGGAAACACCATATATTTT. The variable domain in full, with the rest retrieved from reference TRBV7-9 and TRBJ1-3, is DTGVSQNPRHKITKRGQNVTFRCDPISEHNRLYWYRQTLGQGPEFLTYFQNEAQLEKSRLLSDRFSAERPKGSFSTLEIQRTEQGDSAMYLCASSMEPTGSGNTIYFGEGSWLTVV.

The chain joins TRBV3-1 to TRBJ1-5; the match to TRBD1 covers 8 bases. The CDR3 totals 15 residues. Trimming at V came to 0 bases and at J to 7 bases, leaving 5 bases not matched to a gene. Germline lookup yields CDR1 LGHDT and CDR2 YNNKEL (reference sequence). Written as DNA, the CDR3 is TGTGCCAGCAGCCAAGACAGGGGGCCTGGACAGCCCCAGCATTTT. Protein: CASSQDRGPGQPQHF.

The V call is TRBV7-6, the J call TRBJ2-3, with 11 nucleotides matching TRBD1. This CDR3 has 15 residues. Per germline, CDR1 SGHVS and CDR2 FNYEAQ. The junction had 7 bases not matched to a gene; V was cut back by 5 bases and J by 6 bases. CDR3 nucleotide sequence: TGTGCCAGCAGCCCAGGGGACAGGGGGACCGATACGCAGTATTTT. It specifies CASSPGDRGTDTQYF.

The table lists this clonotype with many counts. For the CDR3, the DNA is TGTGCCAGCAGTTACTTAGAGGGAAGGGGTGAAGCTTTCTTT. Protein sequence: CASSYLEGRGEAFF. V usage is TRBV6-6 and J usage is TRBJ1-1; a possible D gene is TRBD1 (5 bases). The CDR3 length is 14 residues. V was trimmed by 1 base and J by 7 bases, leaving 13 bases between them. The germline V gene has CDR1 MNHNY and CDR2 SVGAGI (reference sequence).

Details on this clonotype: Given a much more abundant clone one base away, this may be a read error. The rearrangement uses TRBV7-9 and TRBJ2-5, with TRBD1 as a possible D gene (6 bases). From germline, CDR1 is SEHNR and CDR2 FQNEAQ (reference sequence). CDR3 size: 14 residues. Here the CDR3 reads CASSGAPVRETQHF. The CDR3 DNA follows: TGTGCCAGCTCAGGGGCCCCGGTGCGAGAGACCCAGCACTTC.

This clonotype showed up many times. Germline and junction disagree at one end, which may indicate a read error. The gene calls are TRBV7-8 and TRBJ2-7; no reliable D call. CDR3 length: 13 residues. CDR1 is SGHVS and CDR2 is FQNEAQ in the germline V gene. CDR3 sequence: CASSLVGTYEQYF. The CDR3 region has the DNA TGCGCCAGCAGCTTGGTTGGTACCTACGAGCAGTACTTC. Filled out from reference TRBV7-8 and TRBJ2-7, the complete variable domain reads GAGVSQSPRYKVAKRGQDVALRCDPISGHVSLFWYQQALGQGPEFLTYFQNEAQLDKSGLPSDRFFAERPEGSVSTLKIQRTQQEDSAVYLCASSLVGTYEQYFGPGTRLTVT.

This clonotype occurred many times. The chain links TRBV28 to TRBJ1-5, with a tentative D call TRBD1 (6 bases). From germline, CDR1 is MDHEN and CDR2 SYDVKM. This CDR3 is 14 amino acids long. V was clipped by 5 bases and J by 2 bases, with 10 bases between them. CDR3: CASSPGQRNQPQHF. Written as DNA, the CDR3 is TGTGCCAGCAGTCCCGGACAGCGCAATCAGCCCCAGCATTTT.

Only one count was recorded for this clonotype. CDR3 protein: CASRGTGVYEQYF. CDR3 DNA sequence: TGTGCCAGCAGGGGTACAGGGGTTTACGAGCAGTACTTC. The chain uses TRBV7-6 and TRBJ2-7; 7 bases fit TRBD1. The length of the CDR3 is 13 residues. Germline loops: CDR1 SGHVS, CDR2 FNYEAQ. The V gene end was trimmed by 6 bases and the J gene end by 4 bases; junction bases not matched to a gene: 6.

The chain links TRBV9 to TRBJ1-2; tentative D call: TRBD1 (5 bases). Trimming shortened V by 0 bases and J by 6 bases, and 12 bases separated the two germline ends. This CDR3 comprises 14 residues. The V gene's germline CDR1 is SGDLS and CDR2 YYNGEE. Here the CDR3 reads CASSVVGGEDGYTF. DNA for the CDR3: TGTGCCAGCAGCGTAGTTGGGGGGGAGGATGGCTACACCTTC.

This chain links TRBV4-1 with TRBJ2-3; D is unclear. Trimming left V 1 base short and J 0 bases short, with 5 bases between. The CDR3 covers 14 residues. Per the germline V gene, CDR1 is MGHRA and CDR2 is YSYEKL. CDR3: CASSQVASTDTQYF. The CDR3 region has the DNA TGCGCCAGCAGCCAAGTCGCAAGCACAGATACGCAGTATTTT.

This clonotype was counted ten times or more. The chain combines TRBV19 with TRBJ2-5, with D perhaps being TRBD1 or TRBD2 (7 bases each). The CDR3 runs to 15 residues. With 2 bases removed from V and 4 bases from J, the gap between germline ends came to 14 bases. Per the germline V gene, CDR1 is LNHDA and CDR2 is SQIVND (reference sequence). CDR3 amino acids: CASSISGGAGETQYF. The CDR3 DNA follows: TGTGCCAGTAGTATATCAGGGGGGGCAGGAGAGACCCAGTACTTC.

This rearrangement joins TRBV7-9 to TRBJ2-7; the D gene could be TRBD1 or TRBD2 (5 bases each). Trimming removed 2 bases from V and 6 bases from J, with 14 bases in between. Germline CDR1 and CDR2: SEHNR and FQNEAQ (reference sequence). The CDR3 sequence is 14 residues long. The DNA of the CDR3 is TGTGCCAGCAGCTTACACCTGGGGGATACCGAGCAGTACTTC. Translated: CASSLHLGDTEQYF. Combining the CDR3 with reference TRBV7-9 and TRBJ2-7 gives the whole variable domain DTGVSQNPRHKITKRGQNVTFRCDPISEHNRLYWYRQTLGQGPEFLTYFQNEAQLEKSRLLSDRFSAERPKGSFSTLEIQRTEQGDSAMYLCASSLHLGDTEQYFGPGTRLTVT.

About this clonotype itself: This sequence may be a read error, since a much larger clone differs from it by one base. The CDR3 DNA reads TGTGCCAGCAGTTACTCCGCCTTCCCAGTCCGGGACAGCACAAATTCACCCCTCCACTTT. Translating gives CASSYSAFPVRDSTNSPLHF. The V call is TRBV6-2 or TRBV6-3, the J call TRBJ1-6; 7 bases line up with TRBD1. Trimming cost V 0 bases and J 7 bases; bases outside gene matches: 18. Germline V gene data show CDR1 as MNHEY and CDR2 as SVGEGT. The CDR3 sequence is 20 residues long.

Many counts were recorded for this clonotype. V is TRBV4-3 and J is TRBJ1-2, with 9 bases that match TRBD1. Germline loops: CDR1 LGHNA, CDR2 YSLEER. V shed 1 base and J 2 bases; nucleotides not matched to a gene: 2. This CDR3 has 15 residues. CDR3 protein: CASSQVGQGNYGYTF. The CDR3, as DNA: TGCGCCAGCAGCCAAGTGGGACAGGGAAACTATGGCTACACCTTC.

This clonotype was detected many times. The chain couples TRBV10-3 to TRBJ2-1; 13 positions agree with TRBD2. Per the germline V gene, CDR1 is ENHRY and CDR2 is SYGVKD. V shed 8 bases and J 10 bases; nucleotides not matched to a gene: 8. The CDR3 has 14 residues. The chain's CDR3 is CAIAGTSGGGEQFF. For the CDR3, the DNA is TGTGCCATCGCTGGAACTAGCGGGGGGGGGGAGCAGTTCTTC.

J is TRBJ1-6 and V is TRBV20-1, with 8 bases lining up with TRBD1. This CDR3 is 15 amino acids long. Germline V gene data show CDR1 as DFQATT and CDR2 as SNEGSKA (reference sequence). The V and J ends lost 2 bases and 2 bases, in that order; junction bases with no gene match: 2. CDR3 sequence: CSARTGGTYNSPLHF. CDR3 bases: TGCAGTGCTAGAACAGGGGGGACCTATAATTCACCCCTCCACTTT.

This clonotype has a count of ten or more. J is TRBJ1-6 and V is TRBV5-8; D remains ambiguous. Germline CDR1 and CDR2: SGHTS and YDEGEE. The CDR3 is 14 amino acids. The ends were cut back, 4 bases at V and 7 bases at J, with 12 bases in the middle. Here the CDR3 reads CASSPPDGNSPLHF. The CDR3, as DNA: TGTGCCAGCAGCCCCCCGGACGGAAATTCACCCCTCCACTTT.

Many counts were recorded for this clonotype. The V call is TRBV20-1, the J call TRBJ2-2, with 8 bases fitting TRBD2. This CDR3 contains 14 residues. The germline gives CDR1 DFQATT, CDR2 SNEGSKA (reference sequence). J was trimmed by 7 bases and V by 2 bases; bases with no gene match: 6. CDR3 sequence (DNA): TGCAGTGCTAGACCGGGGGGGCTAGACGGGGAGCTGTTTTTT. It is translated as CSARPGGLDGELFF.

About this clonotype itself: Germline and junction disagree at one end, which may indicate a read error. The chain couples TRBV6-5 to TRBJ2-7, with a possible D match to TRBD1 (6 bases). Germline V gives CDR1 MNHEY, CDR2 SVGAGI. This CDR3 is 13 amino acids long. The CDR3 nucleotides read TGTGCCGGCAGGCCCGGCAGGGGAAGCGAGCAGTACTTC. This gives the protein CAGRPGRGSEQYF.

This clonotype was detected many times. The chain joins TRBV7-2 to TRBJ2-3; D remains ambiguous. V dropped 0 bases and J dropped 3 bases, with 1 base sitting between them. Germline-derived CDR1 and CDR2 are SGHTA and FQGNSA. The CDR3 is made up of 12 amino acids. CDR3 residues: CASSLATDTQYF. The CDR3 DNA follows: TGTGCCAGCAGCTTAGCAACAGATACGCAGTATTTT.

Details on this clonotype: A read error may account for a junction end that differs from germline. The V call is TRBV7-3, the J call TRBJ1-1; D gene ambiguous. CDR1 and CDR2 (germline): SGHTA, FQGTGA. This CDR3 has 12 amino acids. The CDR3 here is CASSLVAADHTF. DNA of the CDR3: TGTGCCAGCAGCTTAGTTGCCGCGGACCATACCTTT.